These 13 T cell receptor beta chains were all obtained from the same sample, sequenced in a study. MiXCR, run by TCRdb on the 5' RACE reads, gives a single entry per CDR3 protein. The repertoire has fewer than 60,000 distinct CDR3 sequences, around 26% of them found once; the top ten carry approximately 2.3%. Specimen: naive CD4+ T cells sorted from blood. The subset is: naive CD4+ T cells, CD4+CD45RA+CD25-. Receptors originate from a female donor with breast cancer.

The sample holds a few counts of this clonotype. The V and J genes are TRBV7-2 and TRBJ2-7; 10 positions agree with TRBD2. The CDR3 has 18 amino acids. Germline loops: CDR1 SGHTA, CDR2 FQGNSA. The trim removed 1 base at V and 1 base at J, leaving 10 bases unmatched. CDR3 amino acids: CASSLEVSSGSMSYEQYF. The CDR3, as DNA: TGTGCCAGCAGCTTAGAAGTATCTAGCGGGAGTATGTCCTACGAGCAGTACTTC.

The chain links TRBV7-9 to TRBJ1-1; no reliable D call. Germline V gene sequence: CDR1 SEHNR, CDR2 FQNEAQ (reference sequence). This CDR3 contains 13 residues. V lost 5 bases, J lost 13 bases, and 20 bases lay in between. CDR3: CASSLRMNTKVFF. The CDR3 coding sequence is TGTGCCAGCAGCCTCAGAATGAACACTAAAGTTTTCTTT.

The rearrangement links TRBV12-3 or TRBV12-4 to TRBJ1-3, with 9 bases aligning to TRBD1. CDR3 length: 13 residues. The J segment lost 8 bases and the V segment lost 5 bases, leaving 4 bases of the junction unmatched. CDR3 DNA sequence: TGTGCCAGCAGTCTAGACAGGGGGGACACCATATATTTT. The encoded protein is CASSLDRGDTIYF.

The gene calls are TRBV25-1 and TRBJ1-1, with D unresolved. There are 13 residues in the CDR3. V was clipped by 3 bases and J by 1 base, with 6 bases between them. Germline CDR1 is MGHDK and CDR2 is SYGVNS. The CDR3 nucleotides read TGTGCCAGCAGTGAGCAGCAGAACACTGAAGCTTTCTTT. Translating it yields CASSEQQNTEAFF. Looking up the rest from reference TRBV25-1 and TRBJ1-1 gives the full variable domain: EADIYQTPRYLVIGTGKKITLECSQTMGHDKMYWYQQDPGMELHLIHYSYGVNSTEKGDLSSESTVSRIRTEHFPLTLESARPSHTSQYLCASSEQQNTEAFFGQGTRLTVV.

This clonotype was recorded a few times. V is TRBV7-9 and J is TRBJ2-1; weak D call: TRBD2 (5 bases). This CDR3 has 17 amino acids. V lost 4 bases and J lost 8, with 24 bases in between. CDR1 SEHNR and CDR2 FQNEAQ come from the germline V gene (reference sequence). The CDR3 loop is CASSSLQPQGRLHEQFF. The CDR3 DNA follows: TGTGCCAGCAGCTCACTGCAGCCCCAAGGGAGACTGCATGAGCAGTTCTTC. Together with reference TRBV7-9 and TRBJ2-1, the CDR3 gives the full variable domain: DTGVSQNPRHKITKRGQNVTFRCDPISEHNRLYWYRQTLGQGPEFLTYFQNEAQLEKSRLLSDRFSAERPKGSFSTLEIQRTEQGDSAMYLCASSSLQPQGRLHEQFFGPGTRLTVL.

The chain has TRBV12-3 or TRBV12-4 and TRBJ1-1, with 7 bases identical to TRBD1. The CDR3 is 16 residues long. Losses at the gene ends were 2 bases for V and 3 bases for J; bases not matched to a gene: 9. This chain's CDR3 is CASSLIGGGVYTEAFF. The DNA for the CDR3 is TGTGCCAGCAGTTTAATTGGAGGGGGCGTTTACACTGAAGCTTTCTTT.

This clonotype was counted only a few times. The chain is built from TRBV12-3 or TRBV12-4 and TRBJ1-2, with D unclear. V was clipped by 6 bases and J by 7 bases, with 9 bases between them. The CDR3 is 11 residues long. CDR3 sequence reads: CASRQYFGYTF. CDR3 DNA sequence: TGTGCCAGCAGACAATATTTTGGCTACACCTTC.

As concerns this clonotype: A junction boundary mismatches the germline segment, possibly from a read error. V gene TRBV12-3 or TRBV12-4 combines with J gene TRBJ2-6, with D hard to call. CDR3 length: 15 residues. CDR3 bases: TGTGCCAGCAGTCTCGGAATACCTGGGACCAACGTCCTGACTTTC. This translates into CASSLGIPGTNVLTF.

J is TRBJ1-2 and V is TRBV5-1; D gene uncertain. Trimming took 3 bases from V and 7 from J, leaving 19 bases between them. There are 15 residues in the CDR3. Looked up from germline, CDR1 is SGHRS and CDR2 is YFSETQ. This CDR3 reads CASSSTLEGPLGYTF. CDR3 coding DNA: TGCGCCAGCAGCTCGACTTTAGAAGGGCCCCTTGGCTACACCTTC.

In its sample, this clonotype was seen a few times. CDR3 region: CASSQILAYGEQFF. CDR3 DNA sequence: TGCGCCAGCAGCCAGATACTAGCTTATGGTGAGCAGTTCTTC. The chain carries TRBV4-3 and TRBJ2-1, with a weak D call TRBD2 (6 bases). Trimming stripped 3 bases from V and 9 bases from J, with 15 bases between. The CDR3 spans 14 residues. Germline V gives CDR1 LGHNA, CDR2 YSLEER.

Note on this clonotype: Just one base apart from a much larger clone, this may be a read error. This chain joins TRBV9 and TRBJ1-2; D gene unclear. The CDR3 is made up of 14 amino acids. Germline CDR1 reads SGDLS; CDR2 reads YYNGEE. The CDR3 DNA sequence: TGTGCCAGCAGCGTAGGGGCCAGGAAGGATGGCTTCACCTTC. This translates into CASSVGARKDGFTF.

This clonotype was observed a handful of times. The chain is built from TRBV6-5 and TRBJ1-1; possibly TRBD1 for D (5 bases). CDR3 length equals 13 residues. Germline V gene lookup returns CDR1 MNHEY and CDR2 SVGAGI. V lost 6 bases and J 6 bases, leaving 14 bases between the germline ends. CDR3 protein: CASSTGPGAEAFF. CDR3 in DNA: TGTGCCAGCAGCACAGGTCCTGGCGCTGAAGCTTTCTTT.

This clonotype has a count of ten or more. The chain combines TRBV29-1 with TRBJ2-1; D tentatively fits TRBD1 or TRBD2 (5 bases each). The CDR3 covers 13 residues. The V and J ends lost 4 bases and 7 bases respectively, with 14 bases between them. Germline CDR1 reads SQVTM; CDR2 reads ANQGSEA. CDR3 protein: CSVAARGWNEQFF. CDR3 sequence (DNA): TGCAGCGTTGCCGCGAGGGGCTGGAATGAGCAGTTCTTC.